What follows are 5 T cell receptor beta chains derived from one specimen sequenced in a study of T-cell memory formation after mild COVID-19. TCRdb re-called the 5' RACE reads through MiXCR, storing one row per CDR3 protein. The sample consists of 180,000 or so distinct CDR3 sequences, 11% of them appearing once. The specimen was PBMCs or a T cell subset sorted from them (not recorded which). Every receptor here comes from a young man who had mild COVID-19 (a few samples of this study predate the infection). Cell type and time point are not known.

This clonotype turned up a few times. Here the CDR3 DNA reads TGTGCCAGCAGTTACGGCAGGGCTATAGCCAAAAACATTCAGTACTTC. It translates to CASSYGRAIAKNIQYF. This chain joins TRBV6-2 or TRBV6-3 and TRBJ2-4; TRBD1 might be the D (5 bases). The CDR3 is made up of 16 amino acids. V was clipped by 2 bases and J by 0 bases, with 11 bases between them. The germline CDR1 and CDR2 sequences are MNHEY and SVGEGT.

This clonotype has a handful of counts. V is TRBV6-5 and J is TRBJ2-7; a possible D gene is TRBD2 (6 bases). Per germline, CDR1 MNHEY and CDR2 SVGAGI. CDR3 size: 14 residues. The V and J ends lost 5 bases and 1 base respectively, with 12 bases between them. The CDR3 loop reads CASSIRAGSYEQYF. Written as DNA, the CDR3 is TGTGCCAGCAGTATCCGTGCGGGGTCCTACGAGCAGTACTTC.

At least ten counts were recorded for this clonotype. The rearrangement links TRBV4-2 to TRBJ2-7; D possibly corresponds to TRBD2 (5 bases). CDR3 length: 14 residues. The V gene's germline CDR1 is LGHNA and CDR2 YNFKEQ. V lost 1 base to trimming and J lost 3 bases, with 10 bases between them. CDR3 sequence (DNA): TGTGCCAGCAGCCAAGTCGCGGGTAACTACGAGCAGTACTTC. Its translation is CASSQVAGNYEQYF.

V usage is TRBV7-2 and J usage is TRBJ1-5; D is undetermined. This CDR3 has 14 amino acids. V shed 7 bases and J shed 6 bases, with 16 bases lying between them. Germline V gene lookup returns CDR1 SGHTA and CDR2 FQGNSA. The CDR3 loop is CASTKNEPGQPQHF. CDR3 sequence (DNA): TGTGCCAGCACCAAAAATGAACCCGGTCAGCCCCAGCATTTT. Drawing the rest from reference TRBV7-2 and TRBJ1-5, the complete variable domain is GAGVSQSPSNKVTEKGKDVELRCDPISGHTALYWYRQSLGQGLEFLIYFQGNSAPDKSGLPSDRFSAERTGGSVSTLTIQRTQQEDSAVYLCASTKNEPGQPQHFGDGTRLSIL.

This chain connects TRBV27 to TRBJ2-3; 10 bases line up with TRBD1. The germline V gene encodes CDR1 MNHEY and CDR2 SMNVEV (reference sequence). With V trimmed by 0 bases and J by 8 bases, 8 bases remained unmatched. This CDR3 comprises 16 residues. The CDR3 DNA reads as TGTGCCAGCAGTTTATCGTCCCGACAGGGGGCGAGTACGCAGTATTTT. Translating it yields CASSLSSRQGASTQYF.